This T cell receptor (beta chain) originates from a study of breast tumors, draining lymph nodes, adjacent tissues. Broader study findings: Tumors had less TCR diversity than lymph nodes, more than nontumor tissue. The data were judged consistent with most tumor T cells coming from lymph node and expanding in tumor. Luminal-like breast cancer showed significantly greater tumor-nontumor repertoire similarity than basal-like breast cancer did.

Unmatched junction bases numbered 12, after V lost 1 base and J lost 5 bases. Germline lookup yields CDR1 DFQATT and CDR2 SNEGSKA (reference sequence). The CDR3 runs 17 residues. The lymph nodes were axillary draining lymph nodes from breast cancer patients. A word on this clonotype: The antigen remains undetermined.

Each CDR3 protein gets one entry after TCRdb re-called the multiplex PCR reads with MiXCR. Of over 200,000 distinct CDR3 sequences listed, roughly 32% were seen once; the top ten hold more than 1.3%. This chain uses TRBV20-1 with TRBJ2-3; 10 nucleotides line up with TRBD2. Sequenced material: axillary lymph node tissue. The clonotype originates from a female donor with breast cancer. Some clones in this sample may be carry-over from other donors' samples. The CDR3 DNA sequence: TGCAGTGCTAGAGTAGGGGCTAGCGGGAGTTTGATAGATACGCAGTATTTT. As protein: CSARVGASGSLIDTQYF.